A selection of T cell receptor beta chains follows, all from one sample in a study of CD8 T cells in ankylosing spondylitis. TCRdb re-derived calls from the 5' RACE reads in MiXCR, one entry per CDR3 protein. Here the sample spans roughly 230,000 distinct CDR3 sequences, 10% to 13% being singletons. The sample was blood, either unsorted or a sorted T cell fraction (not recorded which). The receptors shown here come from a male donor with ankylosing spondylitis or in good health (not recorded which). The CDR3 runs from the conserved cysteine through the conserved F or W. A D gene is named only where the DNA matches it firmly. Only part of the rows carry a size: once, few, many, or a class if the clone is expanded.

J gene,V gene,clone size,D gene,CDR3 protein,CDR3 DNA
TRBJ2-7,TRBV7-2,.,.,CASSLEVGVQYF,TGTGCCAGCAGCTTAGAGGTCGGCGTGCAGTACTTC
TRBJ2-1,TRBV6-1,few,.,CASSPGQRTYNEQFF,TGTGCCAGCAGTCCCGGCCAGCGGACCTACAATGAGCAGTTCTTC
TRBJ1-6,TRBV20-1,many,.,CSARDEFGDNSPLHF,TGCAGTGCTAGAGATGAATTCGGGGATAATTCACCCCTCCACTTT
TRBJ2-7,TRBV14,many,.,CASSPQGGRPYEQYF,TGTGCCAGCAGCCCCCAGGGGGGCCGTCCCTACGAGCAGTACTTC
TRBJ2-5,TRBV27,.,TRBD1,CASSFSTGASETQYF,TGTGCCAGCAGTTTTTCGACAGGGGCAAGTGAGACCCAGTACTTC
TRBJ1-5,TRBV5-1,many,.,CASSLQVDQPQHF,TGCGCCAGCAGCTTGCAGGTTGATCAGCCCCAGCATTTT
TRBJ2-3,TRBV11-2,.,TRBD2,CASSLGTSGSADTQYF,TGTGCCAGCAGCCTCGGGACTAGCGGGAGTGCAGATACGCAGTATTTT
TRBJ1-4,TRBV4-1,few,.,CASSQGWTANEKLFF,TGCGCCAGCAGCCAAGGGTGGACCGCGAATGAAAAACTGTTTTTT
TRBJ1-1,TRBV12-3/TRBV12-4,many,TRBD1,CASSFDRVTEAFF,TGTGCCAGCAGTTTCGACAGGGTTACTGAAGCTTTCTTT
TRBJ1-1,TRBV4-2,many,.,CASSLGRPHGTEAFF,TGTGCCAGCAGCCTAGGAAGGCCTCACGGCACTGAAGCTTTCTTT
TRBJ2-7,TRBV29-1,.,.,CSAGQRGHYEQYF,TGCAGCGCCGGCCAGAGGGGCCACTACGAGCAGTACTTC
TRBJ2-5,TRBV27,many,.,CASSLSSGAEETQYF,TGTGCCAGCAGTTTATCGTCAGGGGCAGAAGAGACCCAGTACTTC
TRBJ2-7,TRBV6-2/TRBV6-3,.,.,CASSYSGVRYEQYF,TGTGCCAGCAGTTACTCAGGGGTCCGCTACGAGCAGTACTTC
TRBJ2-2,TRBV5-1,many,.,CASGLSLGELFF,TGCGCCAGCGGACTAAGCCTCGGGGAGCTGTTTTTT
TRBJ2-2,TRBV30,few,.,CAWRRGHTGELFF,TGTGCCTGGAGACGGGGGCACACCGGGGAGCTGTTTTTT
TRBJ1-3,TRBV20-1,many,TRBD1,CSARPMAPQGADGNTIYF,TGCAGTGCTAGACCCATGGCCCCCCAGGGGGCGGACGGAAACACCATATATTTT
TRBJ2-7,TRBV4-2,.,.,CASSPSDSAVWCEQYF,TGTGCCAGCAGCCCGAGTGACAGTGCGGTTTGGTGCGAGCAGTACTTC
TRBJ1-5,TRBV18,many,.,CASSPGPQEQPQHF,TGTGCCAGCTCACCCGGGCCCCAGGAACAGCCCCAGCATTTT
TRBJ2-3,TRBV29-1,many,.,CSVEAQGIGAQYF,TGCAGCGTTGAAGCCCAGGGGATAGGTGCGCAGTATTTT
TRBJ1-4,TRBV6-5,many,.,CASSYSRGSHEKLFF,TGTGCCAGCAGTTACTCGAGGGGTTCCCATGAAAAACTGTTTTTT
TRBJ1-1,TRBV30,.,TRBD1,CAWSKGTGGNTEAFF,TGTGCCTGGAGTAAAGGGACAGGGGGCAATACTGAAGCTTTCTTT
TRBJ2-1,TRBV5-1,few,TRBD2,CASSLGASGGYNEQFF,TGCGCCAGCAGCTTGGGGGCTAGCGGGGGATACAATGAGCAGTTCTTC
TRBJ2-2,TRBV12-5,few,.,CASGLNRIGQSNTGELFF,TGTGCTAGTGGTTTGAATAGGATCGGACAGTCGAACACCGGGGAGCTGTTTTTT
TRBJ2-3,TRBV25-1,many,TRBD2,CASSDRGLAGDATDTQYF,TGTGCCAGCAGTGACCGGGGACTAGCGGGGGACGCCACAGATACGCAGTATTTT
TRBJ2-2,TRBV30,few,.,CAWSVTYTGELFF,TGTGCCTGGAGTGTCACTTACACCGGGGAGCTGTTTTTT
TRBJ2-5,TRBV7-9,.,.,CASSLDGRETQYF,TGTGCCAGCAGCTTAGACGGGAGAGAGACCCAGTACTTC
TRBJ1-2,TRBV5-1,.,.,CASSLENAGTTYGYTF,TGCGCCAGCAGCTTGGAGAACGCAGGGACGACCTATGGCTACACCTTC